The rows below give T cell receptor beta chains drawn from one sample of a study of OX40 agonist ivuxolimab in advanced cancers. Sequencing used immunoSEQ multiplex PCR; TCRdb keeps in-frame clones, though not all of them. The sample includes approximately 52,000 clones, around four fifths of them seen just once. Specimen: CD4+ or CD8+ T cells sorted from blood, collected in a trial of the OX40 agonist ivuxolimab. Source of these receptors: an adult with an advanced solid tumor such as melanoma, head and neck, liver or kidney cancer. The CDR3 runs from the conserved cysteine through the conserved F or W. The D gene is left open where the match is weak.

d_gene: NA; v_gene: TRBV7-2; j_gene: TRBJ2-7; CDR3aa: CASSLGHAVYEQYF
d_gene: TRBD2; v_gene: TRBV30; j_gene: TRBJ2-7; CDR3aa: CAWSLSGAEYF
d_gene: NA; v_gene: TRBV5-1; j_gene: TRBJ1-4; CDR3aa: CASSRQQGEEKLFF
d_gene: TRBD1; v_gene: TRBV27; j_gene: TRBJ2-2; CDR3aa: CASSLIGTAGELFF
d_gene: TRBD2; v_gene: TRBV7-3; j_gene: TRBJ2-3; CDR3aa: CASSPGVAGATDTQYF
d_gene: TRBD1; v_gene: TRBV10-3; j_gene: TRBJ1-2; CDR3aa: CAINPQGRSNYGYTF
d_gene: TRBD1; v_gene: TRBV5-8; j_gene: TRBJ1-3; CDR3aa: CASSPGGTAGNTIYF
d_gene: NA; v_gene: TRBV10-3; j_gene: TRBJ2-3; CDR3aa: CAIRRAGYEDTQYF
d_gene: NA; v_gene: TRBV6-5; j_gene: TRBJ1-2; CDR3aa: CASSSPRNYGYTF
d_gene: NA; v_gene: TRBV7-6; j_gene: TRBJ2-7; CDR3aa: CASSIQGFYEQYF
d_gene: TRBD1; v_gene: TRBV5-8; j_gene: TRBJ2-5; CDR3aa: CASSSGQPPKQYF
d_gene: TRBD1; v_gene: TRBV5-5; j_gene: TRBJ1-6; CDR3aa: CASSSLDRWNSPLHF
d_gene: TRBD1; v_gene: TRBV4-2; j_gene: TRBJ2-7; CDR3aa: CASSQQWTGPYEQYF
d_gene: NA; v_gene: TRBV6-6; j_gene: TRBJ2-5; CDR3aa: CASSSIPQETQYF
d_gene: NA; v_gene: TRBV5-1; j_gene: TRBJ2-5; CDR3aa: CASSLPAGNVGTQYF
d_gene: TRBD1; v_gene: TRBV19; j_gene: TRBJ2-7; CDR3aa: CASSRQGSYEQYF
d_gene: TRBD1; v_gene: TRBV27; j_gene: TRBJ1-2; CDR3aa: CASSLSGGADGYTF
d_gene: TRBD2; v_gene: TRBV9; j_gene: TRBJ2-3; CDR3aa: CASSVGTSGGLGDTQYF
d_gene: TRBD1; v_gene: TRBV4-3; j_gene: TRBJ2-6; CDR3aa: CASSQEGTGISGANVLTF
d_gene: NA; v_gene: TRBV6-6; j_gene: TRBJ1-2; CDR3aa: CASSYLTTGRAGYTF
d_gene: NA; v_gene: TRBV10-3; j_gene: TRBJ2-7; CDR3aa: CAISEAPGNRKSPYEQYF
d_gene: TRBD2; v_gene: TRBV9; j_gene: TRBJ2-1; CDR3aa: CASSFSGGDYNEQFF
d_gene: NA; v_gene: TRBV5-1; j_gene: TRBJ2-7; CDR3aa: CASSLAPTGLSYEQYF
d_gene: NA; v_gene: TRBV11-3; j_gene: TRBJ1-3; CDR3aa: CASSFATSGNTIYF
d_gene: NA; v_gene: TRBV18; j_gene: TRBJ2-5; CDR3aa: CASSPMGETQYF
d_gene: NA; v_gene: TRBV4-3; j_gene: TRBJ2-2; CDR3aa: CASSQDERTGELFF
d_gene: NA; v_gene: TRBV9; j_gene: TRBJ2-1; CDR3aa: CASSVSPPGSSYNEQFF
d_gene: TRBD2; v_gene: TRBV27; j_gene: TRBJ2-1; CDR3aa: CASSPTLAGAPGQFF
d_gene: NA; v_gene: TRBV28; j_gene: TRBJ1-2; CDR3aa: CASSLVRERGYTF
d_gene: NA; v_gene: TRBV4-2; j_gene: TRBJ1-5; CDR3aa: CASSPAAGVDQPQHF
d_gene: TRBD1; v_gene: TRBV18; j_gene: TRBJ2-7; CDR3aa: CASSPGQFEQYF
d_gene: TRBD1; v_gene: TRBV7-9; j_gene: TRBJ2-1; CDR3aa: CASSSQTGQGQQFF
d_gene: TRBD2; v_gene: TRBV6-5; j_gene: TRBJ2-7; CDR3aa: CASTPYAGGAYEQYF
d_gene: NA; v_gene: TRBV7-3; j_gene: TRBJ2-3; CDR3aa: CASREAGFTQYF
d_gene: NA; v_gene: TRBV11-3; j_gene: TRBJ1-6; CDR3aa: CASSLSNSPLHF
d_gene: NA; v_gene: TRBV5-4; j_gene: TRBJ1-6; CDR3aa: CATNAGYGKNSPLHF
d_gene: NA; v_gene: TRBV25-1; j_gene: TRBJ2-1; CDR3aa: CASGGSGGHEQFF
d_gene: NA; v_gene: TRBV28; j_gene: TRBJ1-5; CDR3aa: CASIDGGAGQPQHF
d_gene: NA; v_gene: TRBV7-3; j_gene: TRBJ2-5; CDR3aa: CASSRGGGETQYF
d_gene: NA; v_gene: TRBV6-5; j_gene: TRBJ2-1; CDR3aa: CASTAHNEQFF
d_gene: NA; v_gene: TRBV4-2; j_gene: TRBJ1-2; CDR3aa: CASSQERDSRYGYTF
d_gene: TRBD1; v_gene: TRBV7-6; j_gene: TRBJ1-4; CDR3aa: CASSAGTGLKLFF
d_gene: TRBD1; v_gene: TRBV6-6; j_gene: TRBJ1-2; CDR3aa: CASSFDRGQYGYTF
d_gene: NA; v_gene: TRBV19; j_gene: NA; CDR3aa: CASSDAPGRGYEQYF
d_gene: TRBD2; v_gene: TRBV7-2; j_gene: TRBJ2-3; CDR3aa: CASSMGRGLGDTQYF
d_gene: NA; v_gene: TRBV29-1; j_gene: TRBJ2-3; CDR3aa: CSVEDGSGTDTQYF
d_gene: NA; v_gene: TRBV11-3; j_gene: TRBJ1-3; CDR3aa: CASSFSPGFISSGNTIYF